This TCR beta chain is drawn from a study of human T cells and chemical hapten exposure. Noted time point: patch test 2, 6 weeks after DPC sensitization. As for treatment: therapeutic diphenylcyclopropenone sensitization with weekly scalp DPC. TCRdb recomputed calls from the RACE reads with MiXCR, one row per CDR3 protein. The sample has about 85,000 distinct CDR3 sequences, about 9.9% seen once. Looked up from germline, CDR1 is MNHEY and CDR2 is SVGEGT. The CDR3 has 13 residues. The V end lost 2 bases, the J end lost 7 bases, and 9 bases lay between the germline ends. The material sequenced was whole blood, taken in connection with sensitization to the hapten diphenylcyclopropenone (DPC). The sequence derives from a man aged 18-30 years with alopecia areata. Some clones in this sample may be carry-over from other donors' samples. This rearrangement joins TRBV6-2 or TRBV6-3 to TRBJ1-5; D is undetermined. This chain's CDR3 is CASSYKFRQPQHF. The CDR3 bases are TGTGCCAGCAGTTACAAGTTTCGGCAGCCCCAGCATTTT.